Listed below are T cell receptor beta chains from one sample, sequenced in a study of cytomegalovirus exposure and HLA in healthy donors. Repertoires were generated with immunoSEQ multiplex PCR, while TCRdb's copy carries only in-frame clones and drops some. The table records some 120,000 clones, over 9.5% of them present only once. The sequenced sample was PBMCs. These receptors came from a woman between 18 and 29 years old in good health and CMV-seropositive. Both conserved end residues are part of each CDR3. The D gene is left open where the match is weak. Only some rows state a clone size, as once, few, many or a class for expanded clones.

j_call: TRBJ2-7
clone_size: few
v_call: TRBV19
d_call: TRBD2
cdr3_nt: TGTGCCACAGTAGGTACGACTAGCGGCGCCTACGAGCAGTACTTC
cdr3_aa: CATVGTTSGAYEQYF

j_call: TRBJ2-2
clone_size: few
v_call: TRBV11-2
d_call: NA
cdr3_nt: TGTGCCAGCAGCGGAACCTCTTTGAGGAGGGTGACGAACACCGGGGAGCTGTTTTTT
cdr3_aa: CASSGTSLRRVTNTGELFF

j_call: TRBJ1-2
clone_size: NA
v_call: TRBV2
d_call: NA
cdr3_nt: TGTGCCAGCAAAGACAGCTCCCATGGCTACACCTTC
cdr3_aa: CASKDSSHGYTF

j_call: TRBJ1-2
clone_size: few
v_call: TRBV6-5
d_call: NA
cdr3_nt: TGTGCCAGCAGCCCCGCGGGCTACGGCTACACCTTC
cdr3_aa: CASSPAGYGYTF

j_call: TRBJ2-2
clone_size: NA
v_call: TRBV2
d_call: NA
cdr3_nt: TGTGCCAGCAGTGAAGCTGATAACGGGGTGACCGGGGAGCTGTTTTTT
cdr3_aa: CASSEADNGVTGELFF

j_call: TRBJ2-7
clone_size: few
v_call: TRBV5-5
d_call: NA
cdr3_nt: TGTGCCAGCAGCTTTGGTATAACGGGGAGTTACGAGCAGTACTTC
cdr3_aa: CASSFGITGSYEQYF

j_call: TRBJ1-2
clone_size: NA
v_call: TRBV6-6
d_call: NA
cdr3_nt: TGTGCCAGCAATACCAACGTGCGGGGTTATGGCTACACCTTC
cdr3_aa: CASNTNVRGYGYTF

j_call: TRBJ2-2
clone_size: NA
v_call: TRBV13
d_call: TRBD2
cdr3_nt: TGTGCCAGCAGCTTTCGACGACTAGCGGGACCCACCGGGGAGCTGTTTTTT
cdr3_aa: CASSFRRLAGPTGELFF

j_call: TRBJ2-3
clone_size: NA
v_call: TRBV19
d_call: NA
cdr3_nt: TGTGCCAGTAGTCGTTTGAGCGGGAGCACAGATACGCAGTATTTT
cdr3_aa: CASSRLSGSTDTQYF

j_call: TRBJ1-1
clone_size: few
v_call: TRBV30
d_call: NA
cdr3_nt: TGTGCCTTCACACAGGATTCCACTGAAGCTTTCTTT
cdr3_aa: CAFTQDSTEAFF

j_call: TRBJ2-7
clone_size: few
v_call: TRBV25-1
d_call: TRBD2
cdr3_nt: TGTGCCAGCAGTGATTGGGGACTAGCGTCAGCGGTGGGGTACGAGCAGTACTTC
cdr3_aa: CASSDWGLASAVGYEQYF

j_call: TRBJ2-1
clone_size: NA
v_call: TRBV30
d_call: TRBD2
cdr3_nt: TGTGCCTGGAGCGGCGGGACTAGCGGGCTTCATGAGCAGTTCTTC
cdr3_aa: CAWSGGTSGLHEQFF

j_call: TRBJ1-2
clone_size: few
v_call: TRBV27
d_call: NA
cdr3_nt: TGTGCCAGCAGTTTCGCAGGGTCGGATGGCTACACCTTC
cdr3_aa: CASSFAGSDGYTF

j_call: TRBJ2-7
clone_size: NA
v_call: TRBV9
d_call: NA
cdr3_nt: TGTGCCAGCAGCGCGGGACAAGACAGGTGGCACGAGCAGTACTTC
cdr3_aa: CASSAGQDRWHEQYF

j_call: TRBJ2-3
clone_size: few
v_call: TRBV5-1
d_call: TRBD2
cdr3_nt: TGCGCCAGCAGCTTCGGGACTAGTCAAGCCGGGCAGTATTTT
cdr3_aa: CASSFGTSQAGQYF

j_call: TRBJ1-3
clone_size: NA
v_call: TRBV29-1
d_call: NA
cdr3_nt: TGCAGCGCCCGAGGATCGGGCTCTGGAAACACCATATATTTT
cdr3_aa: CSARGSGSGNTIYF

j_call: TRBJ1-4
clone_size: few
v_call: TRBV5-1
d_call: NA
cdr3_nt: TGCGCCAGCAGCTTAGGACACGGTGAAAAACTGTTTTTT
cdr3_aa: CASSLGHGEKLFF

j_call: TRBJ2-1
clone_size: few
v_call: TRBV10-2
d_call: NA
cdr3_nt: TGCGCCAGCAACATAGCCCTGGGCTACAATGAGCAGTTCTTC
cdr3_aa: CASNIALGYNEQFF

j_call: TRBJ2-1
clone_size: NA
v_call: TRBV30
d_call: TRBD2
cdr3_nt: TGTGCCTGGAGAGAGCTAGCGGGTGGAGGGGATTACAATGAGCAGTTCTTC
cdr3_aa: CAWRELAGGGDYNEQFF

j_call: TRBJ1-1
clone_size: few
v_call: TRBV30
d_call: TRBD1
cdr3_nt: TGTGCCGCTGACAGGGGGCGGGGGAACACTGAAGCTTTCTTT
cdr3_aa: CAADRGRGNTEAFF

j_call: TRBJ2-1
clone_size: NA
v_call: TRBV29-1
d_call: NA
cdr3_nt: TGCAGCGTTGAAGATGGAGGCGGCGAGCAGTTCTTC
cdr3_aa: CSVEDGGGEQFF

j_call: TRBJ1-6
clone_size: NA
v_call: TRBV28
d_call: TRBD1
cdr3_nt: TGTGCCAGCAGCCCCGGACAGGGCAATAATTCACCCCTCCACTTT
cdr3_aa: CASSPGQGNNSPLHF